This T cell receptor (beta chain) was captured by sequencing in a study of CD8+ T cells in alopecia areata. Study as a whole: It was oral tofacitinib, at 5 to 10 mg twice daily, that treated patients received.

Worth noting for this clone: Its antigen is unknown.

The length of the CDR3 is 12 residues. The V and J ends lost 7 bases and 2 bases respectively, with 10 bases between them. Germline loops: CDR1 SGHRS, CDR2 YFSETQ. Isolated RNA was reverse transcribed into cDNA used as the sequencing template. Data came from immunoSEQ multiplex PCR; TCRdb stores just in-frame clones and leaves some out. The table has 150,000 or so clones, more than 40% seen once; the top ten hold 6% to 7%. Whole-study findings and limits: Lesional scalp, notably in alopecia totalis/universalis, had clonality above that of normal scalp. Between patients, shared TCR sequences were less clear than in mice. This was possibly due in part to HLA diversity in the patient population.

The material sequenced was CD4+ T cells sorted from blood. The source is a human donor with alopecia areata. The chain uses TRBV5-1 and TRBJ2-7; D is possibly TRBD1 or TRBD2 (5 bases each). The CDR3 sequence: CASGAGTYEQYF. The CDR3 coding sequence is TGCGCCAGCGGGGCGGGCACCTACGAGCAGTACTTC. The full variable domain, its missing parts supplied by reference TRBV5-1 and TRBJ2-7, is KAGVTQTPRYLIKTRGQQVTLSCSPISGHRSVSWYQQTPGQGLQFLFEYFSETQRNKGNFPGRFSGRQFSNSRSEMNVSTLELGDSALYLCASGAGTYEQYFGPGTRLTVT.